A selection of T cell receptor beta chains follows, all from one sample in a study of control samples from healthy donors and cancer patients. Some clones are missing from TCRdb's copy, which holds only in-frame ones; the method was immunoSEQ multiplex PCR. The sample yields approximately 170,000 clones, around 94% seen once. The sample was blood. The receptors here all came from a man aged 25-45 years in good health. CDR3s include the opening cysteine and the closing phenylalanine or tryptophan. Each record gives: clone size, V gene, D gene, J gene, CDR3 DNA, CDR3 protein. D genes are given only for firm matches. Size values are once, few and many counts, or a class for expanded clones, and some rows have none.

size: -; V: TRBV6-5; D: -; J: TRBJ1-3; DNA: TGTGCCAGCAGTCGGACATTCTCTGGAAACACCATATATTTT; CDR3: CASSRTFSGNTIYF
size: -; V: TRBV27; D: -; J: TRBJ1-1; DNA: TGTGCCAGCAGTTTAAGGGGCCTGAACACTGAAGCTTTCTTT; CDR3: CASSLRGLNTEAFF
size: -; V: TRBV12-3/TRBV12-4; D: -; J: TRBJ1-2; DNA: TGTGCCAGCAGCCTCGACTTCCGTGGCTACACCTTC; CDR3: CASSLDFRGYTF
size: -; V: TRBV12-3/TRBV12-4; D: -; J: TRBJ1-1; DNA: TGTGCCAGCACGATCGGGGGAAGGGCTTTCTTT; CDR3: CASTIGGRAFF
size: once; V: TRBV19; D: -; J: TRBJ2-7; DNA: TGTGCCAGTAGTACAGGCCCGGTCCAGTACTTC; CDR3: CASSTGPVQYF
size: few; V: TRBV5-1; D: -; J: TRBJ2-2; DNA: TGCGCCAGCAGATACGATCCGGGCCTAGAGACCGGGGAGCTGTTTTTT; CDR3: CASRYDPGLETGELFF
size: -; V: TRBV5-6; D: -; J: TRBJ2-2; DNA: TGTGCCAGCAGCGAGGGACACCGTAACACCGGGGAGCTGTTTTTT; CDR3: CASSEGHRNTGELFF
size: few; V: TRBV2; D: -; J: TRBJ1-1; DNA: TGTGCCAGCAGAGACCAGGGAAACACTGAAGCTTTCTTT; CDR3: CASRDQGNTEAFF
size: -; V: TRBV24-1; D: TRBD1; J: TRBJ1-2; DNA: TGTGCCACCAGTGATACGGGACAGGGAGATAGCTACACCTTC; CDR3: CATSDTGQGDSYTF
size: -; V: TRBV5-6; D: -; J: TRBJ1-2; DNA: TGTGCCAGCAGCTTGCCTCGCAGGGCTAACTATGGCTACACCTTC; CDR3: CASSLPRRANYGYTF
size: -; V: TRBV5-1; D: TRBD2; J: TRBJ2-3; DNA: TGCGCCAGCAGCGTCACTAGCGGGAGGGCTGGAGATACGCAGTATTTT; CDR3: CASSVTSGRAGDTQYF
size: -; V: TRBV27; D: TRBD2; J: TRBJ2-3; DNA: TGTGCCAGCAGTTTCGGCGGGAGGGCCGGAGATACGCAGTATTTT; CDR3: CASSFGGRAGDTQYF
size: -; V: TRBV14; D: -; J: TRBJ1-2; DNA: TGTGCCAGCAGCCAAGAACCCCGAATCGGCTACACCTTC; CDR3: CASSQEPRIGYTF
size: -; V: TRBV6-2/TRBV6-3; D: TRBD1; J: TRBJ1-5; DNA: TGTGCCAGCAGTTACCGGCAGGGGGTCTATAGCAATCAGCCCCAGCATTTT; CDR3: CASSYRQGVYSNQPQHF
size: -; V: TRBV5-4; D: TRBD2; J: TRBJ2-2; DNA: TGTGCCAGCAGTTTAGCGGGAACCGGGGAGCTGTTTTTT; CDR3: CASSLAGTGELFF
size: -; V: TRBV7-2; D: TRBD2; J: TRBJ2-4; DNA: TGTGCCAGCAGCTTAGGTCTAGCGGGGGGGCCGGGCAAAAACATTCAGTACTTC; CDR3: CASSLGLAGGPGKNIQYF
size: -; V: TRBV20-1; D: TRBD2; J: TRBJ2-1; DNA: TGCAGTGCTAGTGTGGCTAGCGGGGTCAATGAGCAGTTCTTC; CDR3: CSASVASGVNEQFF
size: -; V: TRBV5-6; D: -; J: TRBJ2-5; DNA: TGTGCCAGCAGCCGCCAAGAGACCCAGTACTTC; CDR3: CASSRQETQYF
size: -; V: TRBV10-1; D: -; J: TRBJ2-5; DNA: TGCGCCAGCAGTACCACGGCTAGCCAGGAGACCCAGTACTTC; CDR3: CASSTTASQETQYF
size: -; V: TRBV9; D: -; J: TRBJ2-3; DNA: TGTGCCAGCAGCGTAGGGTCGTACCCCACAGATACGCAGTATTTT; CDR3: CASSVGSYPTDTQYF
size: once; V: TRBV13; D: TRBD2; J: TRBJ2-3; DNA: TGTGCCAGCAGCACGGGACTAGCGCGAGGCACAGATACGCAGTATTTT; CDR3: CASSTGLARGTDTQYF
size: -; V: TRBV5-1; D: TRBD1; J: TRBJ2-2; DNA: TGCGCCAGCAGCCCACGACAGGGGGCAGGAGGGGAGCTGTTTTTT; CDR3: CASSPRQGAGGELFF
size: -; V: TRBV19; D: TRBD1; J: TRBJ1-1; DNA: TGTGCCAGTAGTAGTATAGGGGGCGGCACTGAAGCTTTCTTT; CDR3: CASSSIGGGTEAFF
size: once; V: TRBV18; D: -; J: TRBJ1-1; DNA: TGTGCCAGCTCACCACCCGAGAACTGGGGCACTGAAGCTTTCTTT; CDR3: CASSPPENWGTEAFF
size: -; V: TRBV7-8; D: -; J: TRBJ1-3; DNA: TGTGCCAGCAGCTTAGCATGGGGGGGCTCAGGAAACACCATATATTTT; CDR3: CASSLAWGGSGNTIYF
size: -; V: TRBV11-2; D: -; J: TRBJ1-4; DNA: TGTGCCAGCAGCTTAATATGGTTCGGAGATACTAATGAAAAACTGTTTTTT; CDR3: CASSLIWFGDTNEKLFF
size: -; V: TRBV4-1; D: TRBD1; J: TRBJ2-3; DNA: TGCGCCAGCAGCCAAGGGGACAGTAATACGCAGTATTTT; CDR3: CASSQGDSNTQYF
size: -; V: TRBV18; D: -; J: TRBJ2-1; DNA: TGTGCCAGCTCACCACCGGGCCCAAACAATGAGCAGTTCTTC; CDR3: CASSPPGPNNEQFF
size: -; V: TRBV9; D: -; J: TRBJ2-7; DNA: TGTGCCAGCAGCGTAGGAGGCGCCGGCCTCCCCTACGAGCAGTACTTC; CDR3: CASSVGGAGLPYEQYF
size: -; V: TRBV28; D: -; J: TRBJ1-6; DNA: TGTGCCAGCCCAGGCAGGGAGAACTATAATTCACCCCTCCACTTT; CDR3: CASPGRENYNSPLHF
size: -; V: TRBV24-1; D: TRBD2; J: TRBJ2-1; DNA: TGTGCCATCGACCGAGGAAGCGGGAGGGCCTATGAGCAGTTCTTC; CDR3: CAIDRGSGRAYEQFF
size: -; V: TRBV7-9; D: TRBD2; J: TRBJ2-5; DNA: TGTGCCAGCAGTGATGGGACTAGCGGGGGGTACCAAGAGACCCAGTACTTC; CDR3: CASSDGTSGGYQETQYF
size: few; V: TRBV6-5; D: -; J: TRBJ1-1; DNA: TGTGCCAGCAATGTTCAGAGAATGAACACTGAAGCTTTCTTT; CDR3: CASNVQRMNTEAFF
size: -; V: TRBV28; D: -; J: TRBJ2-7; DNA: TGTGCCAGCAGTGGAGGGACTTTAGATCCCAGGCTTACCTACGAGCAGTACTTC; CDR3: CASSGGTLDPRLTYEQYF
size: -; V: TRBV7-9; D: -; J: TRBJ1-4; DNA: TGTGCCAGCAGCTTATCGAGGGGAAATGAAAAACTGTTTTTT; CDR3: CASSLSRGNEKLFF
size: -; V: TRBV5-1; D: -; J: TRBJ1-2; DNA: TGCGCCAGCAGAGCCGGGGACCCCTCTGATCGCTACACCTTC; CDR3: CASRAGDPSDRYTF
size: -; V: TRBV7-8; D: -; J: TRBJ1-6; DNA: TGTGCCAGCAGACCCGCCGGTGGGGCGGCAGGTTCACCCCTCCACTTT; CDR3: CASRPAGGAAGSPLHF
size: once; V: TRBV7-3; D: TRBD1; J: TRBJ1-1; DNA: TGTGCCAGCAGCGTCGGACAGGGTGCGGGAGGCACTGAAGCTTTCTTT; CDR3: CASSVGQGAGGTEAFF
size: -; V: TRBV10-1; D: -; J: TRBJ1-4; DNA: TGCGCCAGCAGTGAGTCGCGGGACCGGCATGAAAAACTGTTTTTT; CDR3: CASSESRDRHEKLFF
size: once; V: TRBV11-3; D: -; J: TRBJ1-5; DNA: TGTGCCAGCAGCTTAGTGTCCAGGGAGTGGAATCAGCCCCAGCATTTT; CDR3: CASSLVSREWNQPQHF
size: -; V: TRBV19; D: -; J: TRBJ2-5; DNA: TGTGCCAGTAGTATCTCTCGGTTAGAGACCCAGTACTTC; CDR3: CASSISRLETQYF
size: -; V: TRBV7-7; D: TRBD1; J: TRBJ2-7; DNA: TGTGCCAGCAGCTTAGGGACAGGGATTGCCTCGCCCAATCCCCACGAGCAGTACTTC; CDR3: CASSLGTGIASPNPHEQYF
size: once; V: TRBV28; D: -; J: TRBJ1-3; DNA: TGTGCCAGCAGGGGCGCTGGAAACACCATATATTTT; CDR3: CASRGAGNTIYF
size: -; V: TRBV29-1; D: -; J: TRBJ1-1; DNA: TGCAGCGTCCGCCGGACGGATTTGATGAACACTGAAGCTTTCTTT; CDR3: CSVRRTDLMNTEAFF
size: -; V: TRBV5-1; D: -; J: TRBJ1-2; DNA: TGCGCCAGCAGCGTTGGGAGTCAGGGAAACTATGGCTACACCTTC; CDR3: CASSVGSQGNYGYTF
size: -; V: TRBV2; D: -; J: TRBJ2-1; DNA: TGTGCCAGCAGCAAGCTAAGAGATGAGCAGTTCTTC; CDR3: CASSKLRDEQFF
size: -; V: TRBV29-1; D: TRBD1; J: TRBJ1-2; DNA: TGCAGCGCAACAGGGGAGGACTATGGCTACACCTTC; CDR3: CSATGEDYGYTF
size: -; V: TRBV5-1; D: -; J: TRBJ1-4; DNA: TGCGCCAGCAGCTCCGAGGGCGCGGGTAATGAAAAACTGTTTTTT; CDR3: CASSSEGAGNEKLFF
size: once; V: TRBV7-9; D: TRBD1; J: TRBJ2-7; DNA: TGTGCCAGCAGCCCGGGACAGGGGAGCTCCTACGAGCAGTACTTC; CDR3: CASSPGQGSSYEQYF
size: -; V: TRBV5-5; D: -; J: TRBJ2-3; DNA: TGTGCCAGCAGCTTGGACTACCGCACAGATACGCAGTATTTT; CDR3: CASSLDYRTDTQYF
size: -; V: TRBV9; D: TRBD1; J: TRBJ1-1; DNA: TGTGCCAGCAGCTCGGGACAGTTCACTGAAGCTTTCTTT; CDR3: CASSSGQFTEAFF
size: -; V: TRBV7-9; D: TRBD1; J: TRBJ2-1; DNA: TGTGCCAGCAGCTCTTTACAGGGGGCTGAGCAGTTCTTC; CDR3: CASSSLQGAEQFF
size: -; V: TRBV10-3; D: -; J: TRBJ2-5; DNA: TGTGCCACCGCCATGGGGGAGACCCAGTACTTC; CDR3: CATAMGETQYF